This TCR beta chain was sequenced in a study of T cell repertoires in cytomegalovirus infection. This clonotype showed up many times. Antigen unknown. TCRdb reanalysed the reads using MiXCR and keeps one entry per CDR3 protein. The sample includes some 110,000 distinct CDR3 sequences, 10% of them seen just once. The CDR3 has 12 amino acids. Per the germline V gene, CDR1 is MNHEY and CDR2 is SVGEGT. Trimming pared 7 bases from V and 5 bases from J, leaving 10 bases between. Material for sequencing was PBMCs, sequenced either directly or after in vitro stimulation (not recorded which). This TCR came from a human donor in good health (CMV status not recorded). Some clones in this sample may be carry-over from other donors' samples. V gene TRBV6-2 or TRBV6-3 combines with J gene TRBJ2-3; unclear D gene. The CDR3 region has the DNA TGTGCCAGCACCCCTTCGGGAGATACGCAGTATTTT. Residues: CASTPSGDTQYF.